This T cell receptor beta chain was sequenced for a study of quantifying T cell responses using KT2 cells. Across the study: RNA was reverse transcribed with TCR alpha and beta constant-region primers. Under optimum conditions, T4 ligation efficiency was estimated at more than 9.5%. A predetermined fluorescence threshold ended the second PCR, run as a qPCR.

The germline V gene has CDR1 SGHTA and CDR2 FQGTGA. V lost 0 bases and J 4 bases, leaving 7 bases between the germline ends. The CDR3 runs 14 residues. This clonotype was detected once. An oligo carrying a UMI was ligated to the cDNA 3' end. An equimolar mix of RC1.1 and RC1.2 primed the beta chain across TRBC1 and TRBC2. Starting with the second PCR, alpha and beta TCR chains went through separate processing. TCRdb re-analysed the UMI-ligation and nested PCR reads in MiXCR, keeping a single row per CDR3 protein. This table holds around 44,000 distinct CDR3 sequences, 15% to 20% found once. Unfractionated PBMC were spiked with known numbers of KT2 clone cells.

What was sequenced was PBMCs spiked with cells of the T cell clone KT2. The origin of this receptor is a human donor. The chain links TRBV7-3 to TRBJ2-1, with no clear D. Written as DNA, the CDR3 is TGTGCCAGCAGCTTAACGAGCACGTACAATGAGCAGTTCTTC. This gives the protein CASSLTSTYNEQFF.